This T cell receptor (beta chain) was documented in a study of response to subunit inactivated influenza vaccine. The study, taken as a whole, reports: The authors suggested that every seasonal influenza vaccination recruits few new T cells.

A remark on this clonotype: What it recognizes is unknown.

The CDR3 is 16 residues long. The ends were cut back, 4 bases at V and 0 bases at J, with 12 bases in the middle. Germline V lookup: CDR1 MNHNS, CDR2 SASEGT. One entry per CDR3 protein, called by TCRdb with MiXCR from the RT-PCR reads. The data show under 950,000 distinct CDR3 sequences, 21% seen once. The receptor's source is a man over 45 who received an inactivated influenza vaccine. The sample consisted of PBMCs from blood, taken more than 4 days after vaccination. This sequence joins TRBV6-1 and TRBJ2-2; TRBD2 is a possible D gene (6 bases). The CDR3 nucleotides are TGTGCCAGCAGTGGCCGACTAGTTCCGAACACCGGGGAGCTGTTTTTT. It codes for CASSGRLVPNTGELFF.